This TCR beta chain was profiled in a study of shared clonotypes between healthy human individuals. In the study overall: The cohort comprised two women and a few men. Their ages spanned 18 to 49 years. Overall study findings and caveats: A generally larger estimated richness was seen in naive subsets than in memory subsets.

On this clone itself: The target antigen is unknown. The sample has other DNA sequences that encode this CDR3 too.

The repertoire was sequenced with immunoSEQ multiplex PCR; TCRdb's copy has only in-frame clones and lacks some. The table records around 2,000,000 clones, about 95% of them present only once. Terminally differentiated effector memory CD45RA+ cells were left out of the naive CD8 fraction, which was CD45RO-negative and positively selected for CCR7. Sample: naive CD8+ T cells sorted from blood. This receptor was taken from a man aged 18 to 35 in good health.

CDR3 in DNA: TGTGCCAGCAGCGTCGGAGGGAGCTCCTACGAGCAGTACTTC. This gives the protein CASSVGGSSYEQYF. The chain combines TRBV9 with TRBJ2-7; D may be TRBD2 (6 bases). The CDR3 is made up of 14 amino acids. From germline, CDR1 is SGDLS and CDR2 YYNGEE. Trimming cost V 2 bases and J 0 bases, with 9 bases left between them.